The 15 T cell receptor beta chains below all came from one sample that was sequenced in a study of blood T cells in healthy people across ages. The authors ran a second PCR of 7 to 11 cycles using a sample-barcoded 5' primer and a J-beta primer mix. One entry per CDR3 protein results from TCRdb running MiXCR on the 5' RACE reads. The table includes 980,000 or so distinct CDR3 sequences, under 50% detected once. Material: blood. These receptors were taken from a man under 40 in good health.

Comments on this clonotype: A much larger clone differs by one base, so this may be a read error. The V call is TRBV20-1, the J call TRBJ2-7, with TRBD2 identical over 12 bases. There are 14 residues in the CDR3. Germline V gene sequence: CDR1 DFQATT, CDR2 SNEGSKA (reference sequence). The CDR3: CSRKRLAGAYEQYF. The CDR3, as DNA: TGCAGCAGGAAAAGACTAGCGGGAGCATACGAGCAGTACTTC.

J is TRBJ2-7 and V is TRBV3-1, with 10 bases matching TRBD1. The CDR3 loop spans 15 amino acids. The germline V gene has CDR1 LGHDT and CDR2 YNNKEL (reference sequence). V lost 5 bases to trimming and J lost 6 bases; unmatched junction nucleotides: 10. The CDR3 loop is CASSRTTGGTCEQYF. The CDR3 nucleotides are TGTGCCAGCAGCAGGACGACAGGGGGCACCTGCGAGCAGTACTTC.

The V gene is TRBV6-1, the J gene TRBJ1-5, with TRBD1 as a possible D gene (6 bases). The CDR3 loop spans 15 amino acids. Trimming took 3 bases from V and 4 from J, leaving 13 bases between them. Germline V gene sequence: CDR1 MNHNS, CDR2 SASEGT. The CDR3 loop is CASSEEEGGNQPQHF. The CDR3, as DNA: TGTGCCAGCAGTGAGGAAGAGGGGGGGAATCAGCCCCAGCATTTT.

Turning to this clonotype: Mismatch with germline at one junction end may stem from a read error. The CDR3, as DNA: TGTGCCAGCCCACCAGAGGCACTTTATAGCAATCAGCCCCAGCATTTT. This codes for CASPPEALYSNQPQHF. The rearrangement joins TRBV18 to TRBJ1-5; D is uncertain. This CDR3 comprises 16 residues. Germline V gives CDR1 KGHSH, CDR2 LQKENI.

The chain recombines TRBV4-3 with TRBJ1-2, with 8 bases identical to TRBD1. In germline, CDR1 is LGHNA, CDR2 YSLEER. The CDR3 length is 16 residues. J lost 3 bases, V lost 1 base, and 7 bases had no gene match. CDR3 nucleotide sequence: TGCGCCAGCAGCCAAGCGACAGGGGAATTAGACTATGGCTACACCTTC. This sequence encodes CASSQATGELDYGYTF.

The sample holds a few counts of this clonotype. This chain joins TRBV20-1 and TRBJ2-7, with D perhaps matching TRBD1 (6 bases). With 5 bases removed from V and 4 bases from J, the gap between germline ends came to 15 bases. The germline gives CDR1 DFQATT, CDR2 SNEGSKA (reference sequence). This CDR3 has 13 amino acids. CDR3 residues: CSARLGAEYEQYF. Here the CDR3 DNA reads TGCAGTGCTCGATTGGGGGCCGAATACGAGCAGTACTTC.

Only a few counts were recorded for this clonotype. This chain's CDR3 is CAWNFQGGDYGYTF. In DNA form, the CDR3 reads TGTGCCTGGAATTTCCAGGGCGGAGACTATGGCTACACCTTC. This chain connects TRBV30 to TRBJ1-2, with D tentatively TRBD1 (5 bases). The germline V and J ends were trimmed by 4 bases and 3 bases, with 15 bases remaining between them. The CDR3 runs to 14 residues. In germline, CDR1 is GTSNPN, CDR2 SVGIG (reference sequence).

The rearrangement uses TRBV4-2 and TRBJ1-5; D unresolved. V lost 0 bases to trimming and J lost 3 bases, with 12 bases between them. The CDR3 totals 16 residues. Germline loops: CDR1 LGHNA, CDR2 YNFKEQ. CDR3 region: CASSQEPSTTNQPQHF. CDR3 coding DNA: TGTGCCAGCAGCCAAGAACCTAGTACTACCAATCAGCCCCAGCATTTT.

The CDR3 DNA is TGCAGCGTGACCCGGGGACTAGCGGGACAGGGTGAGCAGTTCTTC. It translates to CSVTRGLAGQGEQFF. The chain links TRBV29-1 to TRBJ2-1, with 13 bases identical to TRBD2. V trimming: 6 bases; J trimming: 9 bases; junction bases outside the gene matches: 11. This CDR3 has 15 residues. CDR1 SQVTM and CDR2 ANQGSEA come from the germline V gene.

On this clonotype itself: A much larger clone lies a single base off, so this may be a read error. The chain couples TRBV2 to TRBJ1-2; 7 nucleotides match TRBD1. CDR3 length equals 14 residues. Germline V gene data show CDR1 as SNHLY and CDR2 as FYNNEI. CDR3 loop: CACSDGGQIYGYTF. CDR3 sequence (DNA): TGTGCCTGCAGTGATGGGGGACAGATCTATGGCTACACCTTC. The full variable domain, rest sourced from reference TRBV2 and TRBJ1-2, is EPEVTQTPSHQVTQMGQEVILRCVPISNHLYFYWYRQILGQKVEFLVSFYNNEISEKSEIFDDQFSVERPDGSNFTLKIRSTKLEDSAMYFCACSDGGQIYGYTFGSGTRLTVV.

J is TRBJ1-2 and V is TRBV20-1; D might be TRBD1 (6 bases). There are 13 residues in the CDR3. Germline CDR1 DFQATT, CDR2 SNEGSKA (reference sequence). Trimming took off 3 bases at V and 0 bases at J, with 8 bases between the two ends. CDR3 loop: CSASRGPNYGYTF. In nucleotides, the CDR3 is TGCAGTGCTAGCCGGGGGCCTAACTATGGCTACACCTTC.

Only a few counts were recorded for this clonotype. This may arise from a read error, as a much more abundant clone is one base away. The genes are TRBV7-9 and TRBJ2-7, with D tentatively TRBD2 (5 bases). V lost 5 bases and J lost 10, with 18 bases in between. Germline CDR1 reads SEHNR; CDR2 reads FQNEAQ (reference sequence). The CDR3 extends over 13 amino acids. The CDR3 loop reads CASSVVPGRAQYF. CDR3 nucleotides: TGTGCCAGCAGCGTAGTTCCGGGAAGGGCCCAGTACTTC.

This clonotype showed up just a few times. A much bigger clone sits one base away, suggesting this may be a read error. This sequence joins TRBV12-3 or TRBV12-4 and TRBJ2-7; maybe TRBD2 (6 bases). The CDR3 is made up of 14 amino acids. Trimming shortened V by 6 bases and J by 7 bases, and 19 bases separated the two germline ends. The CDR3 nucleotides read TGTGCCAGCAGACCACAGACTAGTAACAATGAGCAGTACTTC. Protein product: CASRPQTSNNEQYF.

V usage is TRBV28 and J usage is TRBJ2-3; TRBD2 matches 7 bases. CDR1 MDHEN and CDR2 SYDVKM come from the germline V gene. The CDR3 is 14 residues long. J was trimmed by 2 bases and V by 5 bases; bases with no gene match: 4. The CDR3 DNA is TGTGCCAGCAGTAGGGGAGGGAACACAGATACGCAGTATTTT. Its protein product is CASSRGGNTDTQYF.

This sequence joins TRBV27 and TRBJ2-7; weak D call: TRBD2 (5 bases). CDR3 length equals 14 residues. Germline lookup yields CDR1 MNHEY and CDR2 SMNVEV (reference sequence). Trimming cost V 2 bases and J 4 bases, with 12 bases left between them. The CDR3 sequence: CASSLRGPEYEQYF. The CDR3 bases are TGTGCCAGCAGTTTAAGAGGGCCGGAGTACGAGCAGTACTTC.